This entry lists 21 T cell receptor beta chains sequenced from one sample in a study of tumor-infiltrating lymphocytes in oesophageal squamous cell carcinoma. TCRdb re-called the PCR reads with MiXCR, one entry per CDR3 protein. The sample contains about 20,000 distinct CDR3 sequences, less than 45% of which appear only once. Sequenced: normal esophageal tissue next to the tumor. These receptors were collected from a male donor with esophageal squamous cell carcinoma.

The V and J genes are TRBV10-3 and TRBJ1-5; D possibly corresponds to TRBD1 (6 bases). V was shortened by 6 bases and J by 3 bases, with 18 bases between the two germline ends. Germline V CDR1 and CDR2: ENHRY, SYGVKD. The CDR3 sequence is 16 residues long. The CDR3 DNA reads as TGTGCCATCAGCCCAGGTAGGGCAGGGGACAATCAGCCCCAGCATTTT. This encodes CAISPGRAGDNQPQHF.

In its sample, this clonotype was seen once. The genes are TRBV18 and TRBJ2-2, with D tentatively TRBD2 (5 bases). CDR1 and CDR2 from the germline V gene are KGHSH and LQKENI. V lost 6 bases and J lost 3, with 14 bases in between. The CDR3 extends over 15 amino acids. This CDR3 is CASSYTSGYTGELFF. In DNA form, the CDR3 reads TGTGCCAGCTCCTACACGAGCGGATACACCGGGGAGCTGTTTTTT.

This clonotype turned up a few times. The chain has TRBV12-3 or TRBV12-4 and TRBJ1-1, with D unresolved. The ends were cut back, 6 bases at V and 6 bases at J, with 11 bases in the middle. The CDR3 is made up of 12 amino acids. Here the CDR3 reads CASSSDYPEAFF. CDR3 DNA: TGTGCCAGCAGCTCTGACTACCCTGAAGCTTTCTTT.

Worth noting for this clonotype: A junction boundary mismatches the germline segment, possibly from a read error. The chain links TRBV7-3 to TRBJ2-1; D might be TRBD1 (7 bases). The CDR3 contains 22 residues. The V gene's germline CDR1 is SGHTA and CDR2 FQGTGA. The CDR3 sequence is CASSLQYGGPHGDRDVTGELYF. CDR3 bases: TGTGCCAGCAGCTTACAATACGGAGGGCCCCATGGAGACAGGGATGTCACCGGGGAGCTGTACTTC.

The gene calls are TRBV6-9 and TRBJ2-5; D is perhaps TRBD1 or TRBD2 (6 bases each). The J call could be wrong; TRBJ2-7 is a better fit for the DNA end. Germline V lookup: CDR1 MNHGY, CDR2 SVAAGI. The CDR3 extends over 17 amino acids. CDR3 residues: CASSYGKGGGETYEQYF. The CDR3 DNA follows: TGTGCCAGCAGTTACGGAAAGGGGGGCGGGGAAACCTACGAGCAGTACTTC.

In this sample, this clonotype turned up once. J is TRBJ2-7 and V is TRBV5-3; D could derive from TRBD1 or TRBD2 (6 bases each). The J call is uncertain, as TRBJ2-1 better fits the DNA end. TRBV5-3 is annotated as an ORF whose role is uncertain. This CDR3 contains 13 residues. CDR3 sequence (DNA): TGTGCCAGCAGAACGAGGGGGGCCAATGAGCAGTTCTTC. Amino acid sequence: CASRTRGANEQFF.

CDR3 nucleotides: TGTGCCAGCAGCTTAACGGGGGCCGGGGATCAGCCCCAGCATTTT. Translated, it gives CASSLTGAGDQPQHF. The chain couples TRBV7-3 to TRBJ1-5; D may be TRBD1 (6 bases). V lost 0 bases and J 5 bases, leaving 11 bases between the germline ends. Germline values: CDR1 SGHTA, CDR2 FQGTGA. This CDR3 is built from 15 residues. The entire variable domain, with the rest obtained from reference TRBV7-3 and TRBJ1-5, is as follows: GAGVSQTPSNKVTEKGKYVELRCDPISGHTALYWYRQSLGQGPEFLIYFQGTGAADDSGLPNDRFFAVRPEGSVSTLKIQRTERGDSAVYLCASSLTGAGDQPQHFGDGTRLSIL.

This clonotype has a handful of counts. The chain is built from TRBV12-3 or TRBV12-4 and TRBJ1-4; TRBD1 is a possible D gene (5 bases). The CDR3 runs to 14 residues. V dropped 6 bases and J dropped 7 bases, with 15 bases sitting between them. CDR3 DNA sequence: TGTGCCAGCAGGCGCGGCAGGGATAGTGAAAAACTGTTTTTT. This sequence encodes CASRRGRDSEKLFF.

The chain links TRBV7-2 to TRBJ2-2; D tentatively fits TRBD1 or TRBD2 (5 bases each). V lost 1 base and J lost 5, with 8 bases in between. CDR1 SGHTA and CDR2 FQGNSA come from the germline V gene. This CDR3 is 14 amino acids long. The CDR3 protein is CASSLGGRTGELFF. CDR3 sequence (DNA): TGTGCCAGCAGCTTAGGGGGGAGAACCGGGGAGCTGTTTTTT.

The chain is built from TRBV7-2 and TRBJ2-3; 9 bases fit TRBD1. The end of the DNA fits TRBJ1-2 better, so the J call may be wrong. This CDR3 is 16 amino acids long. Germline CDR1 reads SGHTA; CDR2 reads FQGNSA. For the CDR3, the DNA is TGTGCCAGCAGCTTAGGGCCCACAGGGGGCGCGAAAGGCTACACCTTC. It translates to CASSLGPTGGAKGYTF.

This clonotype was recorded many times. This chain joins TRBV6-1 and TRBJ1-2, with D hard to call. With 6 bases removed from V and 4 bases from J, the gap between germline ends came to 12 bases. The CDR3 has 13 amino acids. CDR1 is MNHNS and CDR2 is SASEGT in the germline V gene. CDR3 in amino acids: CASRESAAYGYTF. In DNA, the CDR3 is TGTGCCAGCAGAGAGTCAGCTGCCTATGGCTACACCTTC.

The chain has TRBV7-3 and TRBJ1-4; 8 nucleotides align to TRBD1. The J call may not be correct, given that the DNA end is closer to TRBJ2-2. The CDR3 consists of 14 residues. The germline CDR1 and CDR2 sequences are SGHTA and FQGTGA. DNA for the CDR3: TGTGCCAGCAGCCCACAGGGGGTCGGCGGGGAGCTGTTTTTT. Protein sequence: CASSPQGVGGELFF.

This chain joins TRBV20-1 and TRBJ2-1, with a tentative D call TRBD1 (7 bases). V was clipped by 3 bases and J by 1 base, with 16 bases between them. The CDR3 length is 16 residues. Germline CDR1 and CDR2: DFQATT and SNEGSKA (reference sequence). CDR3 region: CSASDPRGESYNEQFF. The CDR3 coding sequence is TGCAGTGCTAGCGATCCCAGGGGGGAATCCTACAATGAGCAGTTCTTC.

Ten or more counts support this clonotype. The genes are TRBV5-5 and TRBJ2-1; D remains unclear. Trimming stripped 1 base from V and 4 bases from J, with 12 bases between. CDR3 size: 15 residues. Per germline, CDR1 SGHKS and CDR2 YYEKEE (reference sequence). DNA of the CDR3: TGTGCCAGCAGCTTGACTTTCTTCGATTACAATGAGCAGTTCTTC. It encodes CASSLTFFDYNEQFF. The full variable domain, with the rest looked up from reference TRBV5-5 and TRBJ2-1, is DAGVTQSPTHLIKTRGQQVTLRCSPISGHKSVSWYQQVLGQGPQFIFQYYEKEERGRGNFPDRFSARQFPNYSSELNVNALLLGDSALYLCASSLTFFDYNEQFFGPGTRLTVL.

V is TRBV27 and J is TRBJ2-7; D is unresolved. The DNA matches TRBJ2-4 better at its end, which makes the J call doubtful. CDR3 size: 13 residues. Germline V gives CDR1 MNHEY, CDR2 SMNVEV (reference sequence). In DNA form, the CDR3 reads TGTGCCAGCAGTTTATCGATGGGAAACATTCAGTACTTC. Translated, it gives CASSLSMGNIQYF.

Comments on this clonotype: An end of the junction differs from the germline gene, which may be a read error. The chain uses TRBV6-6 and TRBJ2-5, with D unresolved. The end of the DNA fits TRBJ2-7 better, so the J call may be wrong. The germline gives CDR1 MNHNY, CDR2 SVGAGI (reference sequence). The CDR3 totals 15 residues. The CDR3 sequence is CASSRETPLNYEQYF. DNA for the CDR3: TGTGCAAGCAGTAGGGAAACCCCACTTAACTACGAGCAGTACTTC.

There are many counts of this clonotype. The chain is built from TRBV2 and TRBJ1-1; 8 bases align to TRBD1. Losses at the gene ends were 6 bases for V and 4 bases for J; bases not matched to a gene: 1. The CDR3 loop spans 12 amino acids. From germline, CDR1 is SNHLY and CDR2 FYNNEI. CDR3 coding DNA: TGTGCCAGCAGCGACAGGGGCACTGAAGCTTTCTTT. It yields the protein CASSDRGTEAFF.

This clonotype appeared many times. This CDR3 is CATSDEQGASYNEQFF. The DNA for the CDR3 is TGTGCCACCAGTGACGAACAGGGGGCCTCCTACAATGAGCAGTTCTTC. The rearrangement joins TRBV24-1 to TRBJ2-1; 9 bases are a match to TRBD1. Germline CDR1 and CDR2: KGHDR and SFDVKD. V shed 4 bases and J 0 bases; nucleotides not matched to a gene: 3. This CDR3 comprises 16 residues.

Details on this clonotype: The CDR3 end shows no conserved phenylalanine or tryptophan, and so a read error is likely. The DNA is omitted, as the CDR3 cannot be located on it reliably, and the CDR3 follows TCRdb's listing. V and J are TRBV6-8 and TRBJ2-3; the listed D gene, TRBD1, was not tested against the DNA. Germline values: CDR1 MNHGY, CDR2 SAAAGT. The CDR3 region is 16 residues in length, termini included. CDR3 amino acids: CASSRAPPGAPLHFGN.

This clonotype was seen repeatedly, ten times or more. CDR3 residues: CASSLLLAGGESVLEQYF. The DNA for the CDR3 is TGTGCCAGCAGCTTATTGCTAGCGGGAGGAGAGAGCGTCCTCGAGCAGTACTTC. The genes are TRBV7-8 and TRBJ2-7, with 11 positions matching TRBD2. This CDR3 region has 18 residues. Germline V gives CDR1 SGHVS, CDR2 FQNEAQ. Germline trimming cut 2 bases from V and 6 bases from J; bases unmatched to any gene: 15.

This clonotype was observed many times. A much bigger clone sits one base away, suggesting this may be a read error. The chain couples TRBV7-9 to TRBJ2-1; 10 bases are a match to TRBD2. The end of the DNA fits TRBJ2-7 better, so the J call may be wrong. Germline loops: CDR1 SEHNR, CDR2 FQNEAQ (reference sequence). This CDR3 region has 15 residues. This chain's CDR3 is CASSLSSGGYNEQYF. In nucleotides, the CDR3 is TGTGCCAGCAGCTTATCTAGCGGGGGTTACAATGAGCAGTACTTC.